This T cell receptor beta chain was sequenced for a study of blood T cell repertoires in COVID-19. In the study overall: From the United States, Italy and Spain came samples of acute and convalescent COVID-19.

The table came from immunoSEQ multiplex PCR; TCRdb's copy has only in-frame clones and leaves some out. Among a few hundred thousand clones, approximately 88% were seen once, and the ten largest hold over 2.5%. Per germline, CDR1 SNHLY and CDR2 FYNNEI. The CDR3 sequence is 17 residues long. J gave up 2 bases and V 4 bases, and 8 bases lay outside the gene matches. This clone was observed a few times. Participants were placed into cohorts based on the clinical history they reported. A COVID-19 case had been met by exposed participants during the 2 weeks before study entry. The source is a woman in her thirties or forties who had been exposed to COVID-19. Sequenced input: PBMCs or T cells enriched from blood (not recorded which). V gene TRBV2 combines with J gene TRBJ2-6; TRBD2 aligns across 7 bases. As DNA, the CDR3 is TGTGCCAGCAGTGGGGTTAGCGGGTCCCCTGGGGCCAACGTCCTGACTTTC. The encoded protein is CASSGVSGSPGANVLTF.